The 5 T cell receptor beta chains below were found in one sample sequenced in a study of tumor and adjacent non-tumor tissue in lung cancer. TCRbeta libraries were built with three rounds of nested PCR, modified from ARM-PCR. One entry per CDR3 protein results from TCRdb running MiXCR on the multiplex PCR reads. The sample has about 93,000 distinct CDR3 sequences; about 72% are singletons. This sample's RNA came from whole unsorted tissue. What was sequenced was lung tumor tissue. The receptors shown here come from a man aged 55 to 70 with non-small cell lung cancer.

Ten or more counts support this clonotype. The chain carries TRBV5-1 and TRBJ2-7; a weak D match, TRBD1 (6 bases). Germline CDR1 and CDR2: SGHRS and YFSETQ. CDR3 length equals 15 residues. Trimming left V 3 bases short and J 3 bases short, with 16 bases between. In nucleotides, the CDR3 is TGCGCCAGCAGCTCTCGACAGGAGCATAGCTACGAGCAGTACTTC. It codes for CASSSRQEHSYEQYF.

This clonotype was found many times. This chain joins TRBV20-1 and TRBJ2-1; the match to TRBD2 covers 13 bases. This CDR3 is 15 amino acids long. J was trimmed by 9 bases and V by 3 bases; bases with no gene match: 8. Germline-derived CDR1 and CDR2 are DFQATT and SNEGSKA (reference sequence). Here the CDR3 reads CSASLGLAGVGEQFF. The CDR3 DNA is TGCAGTGCTAGTCTCGGACTAGCGGGAGTCGGTGAGCAGTTCTTC.

This clonotype was picked up many times. The rearrangement joins TRBV12-3 or TRBV12-4 to TRBJ2-1; 11 nucleotides agree with TRBD1. The CDR3 spans 16 residues. V was pared by 4 bases and J by 3 bases, with 5 bases of the junction left unmatched. CDR3 loop: CASSSLGTGGYNEQFF. For the CDR3, the DNA is TGTGCCAGCAGTTCCCTAGGGACAGGGGGCTACAATGAGCAGTTCTTC.

Remarks on this clonotype: A much larger clone differs from this one at a single base, so this may be a read error. The chain is built from TRBV20-1 and TRBJ1-2; no reliable D call. Between the trimmed V and J ends, which lost 6 bases and 10 bases, there was a span of 9 bases. The CDR3 extends over 9 amino acids. Germline assignment: CDR1 DFQATT and CDR2 SNEGSKA (reference sequence). CDR3 DNA sequence: TGCAGTGCCGGCCAGGACTACACCTTC. It yields the protein CSAGQDYTF.

Comments on this clonotype: A single base separates this from a much larger clone, so it may be a read error. This chain uses TRBV12-3 or TRBV12-4 with TRBJ2-5; 9 positions match TRBD2. V lost 5 bases to trimming and J lost 5 bases; unmatched junction nucleotides: 9. The CDR3 loop spans 15 amino acids. The chain's CDR3 is CASSASGIGTETQYF. For the CDR3, the DNA is TGTGCCAGCAGTGCTAGCGGGATTGGTACGGAGACCCAGTACTTC.